Listed here are 8 T cell receptor beta chains from one sample, sequenced in a study of Ad26.COV2.S vaccination and SARS-CoV-2 variants. Repertoires were generated with immunoSEQ multiplex PCR, while TCRdb's copy carries only in-frame clones and drops some. The profile shows roughly 400,000 clones, roughly 90% of them singletons. This sample's treatment: roughly 19 received Ad26.COV2.S at low or high dose, single or two shots; about 5 received placebo; per-sample allocation not given. Following the first vaccine or placebo injection, samples were taken on day 63. Sequenced material: peripheral blood, taken in a trial of Ad26.COV2.S vaccine versus placebo. Receptors were obtained from a person between 18 and 65 years old who received the Ad26.COV2.S COVID-19 vaccine or a placebo.

The chain carries TRBV19 and TRBJ2-2; a weak D match, TRBD2 (6 bases). Trimming removed 6 bases at V and 8 bases at J, with 16 bases between. This CDR3 comprises 14 residues. Per the germline V gene, CDR1 is LNHDA and CDR2 is SQIVND (reference sequence). Here the CDR3 reads CASSRPTGEGELFF. The CDR3 DNA reads as TGTGCCAGTAGCAGACCGACGGGGGAAGGGGAGCTGTTTTTT.

The gene calls are TRBV5-8 and TRBJ2-1, with D perhaps matching TRBD2 (6 bases). The germline CDR1 and CDR2 sequences are SGHTS and YDEGEE. Trimming shortened V by 0 bases and J by 8 bases, and 9 bases separated the two germline ends. This CDR3 region has 13 residues. CDR3 nucleotides: TGTGCCAGCAGCTTGGGACTAGGATATGAGCAGTTCTTC. This encodes CASSLGLGYEQFF.

This rearrangement joins TRBV4-1 to TRBJ2-7; no reliable D call. The germline V gene encodes CDR1 MGHRA and CDR2 YSYEKL. V was shortened by 1 base and J by 2 bases, with 6 bases between the two germline ends. This CDR3 spans 13 amino acids. The CDR3 is CASSQGPTYEQYF. The CDR3 DNA follows: TGCGCCAGCAGCCAAGGACCAACCTACGAGCAGTACTTC.

J is TRBJ2-6 and V is TRBV9; TRBD1 matches 8 bases. Germline assignment: CDR1 SGDLS and CDR2 YYNGEE. V lost 5 bases to trimming and J lost 0 bases; unmatched junction nucleotides: 7. This CDR3 is built from 17 residues. The CDR3: CASRWTGSNSGANVLTF. CDR3 coding DNA: TGTGCCAGCAGGTGGACAGGGTCCAACTCTGGGGCCAACGTCCTGACTTTC.

Details on this clone: The sample contains more than one DNA sequence encoding this CDR3. V and J are TRBV30 and TRBJ1-2; 7 bases fit TRBD1. The CDR3 spans 11 residues. Trimming cost V 1 base and J 7 bases; bases outside gene matches: 0. Germline V lookup: CDR1 GTSNPN, CDR2 SVGIG (reference sequence). CDR3 coding DNA: TGTGCCTGGAGTGACAGGGGTGGCTACACCTTC. Protein sequence: CAWSDRGGYTF. Using reference TRBV30 and TRBJ1-2 for the parts outside the CDR3, the full variable domain is SQTIHQWPATLVQPVGSPLSLECTVEGTSNPNLYWYRQAAGRGLQLLFYSVGIGQISSEVPQNLSASRPQDRQFILSSKKLLLSDSGFYLCAWSDRGGYTFGSGTRLTVV.

The rearrangement links TRBV15 to TRBJ1-4; 9 nucleotides align to TRBD1. Germline CDR1 reads LNHNV; CDR2 reads YYDKDF (reference sequence). Trimming cost V 8 bases and J 11 bases; bases outside gene matches: 21. The CDR3 is 17 amino acids. In nucleotides, the CDR3 is TGTGCCACCTCGGACAGGGGCCAAGCGCCTCATCTGGGGAAACTGTTTTTT. This sequence encodes CATSDRGQAPHLGKLFF.

The J gene is TRBJ1-2, the V gene TRBV5-1; 9 nucleotides line up with TRBD1. This CDR3 has 17 amino acids. Germline CDR1 is SGHRS and CDR2 is YFSETQ. V was pared by 0 bases and J by 4 bases, with 10 bases of the junction left unmatched. The CDR3 is CASSLGQGVLLGYGYTF. The CDR3 coding sequence is TGCGCCAGCAGCTTGGGACAGGGGGTTCTTCTCGGCTATGGCTACACCTTC.

The V gene is TRBV28, the J gene TRBJ1-2; 9 nucleotides align to TRBD1. CDR3 length: 13 amino acids. Germline V gene sequence: CDR1 MDHEN, CDR2 SYDVKM. V was clipped by 7 bases and J by 8 bases; unmatched bases: 8. The CDR3 nucleotides are TGTGCCAGCACCCTACAGGGGGCTCGGGGCTACACCTTC. This sequence encodes CASTLQGARGYTF.